This passage covers 25 T cell receptor beta chains from one sample sequenced in a study of identical twins. TCRdb independently ran MiXCR on the 5' RACE reads; one entry per CDR3 protein. The repertoire holds roughly 480,000 distinct CDR3 sequences, 24% seen once, with around 3% in the top ten. These same data were also listed under a study on T cells expressing NK-cell markers.

Input material: CD4+ T cells sorted from blood. The receptors stem from a woman in her late teens or twenties in good health.

This clonotype was detected a few times. The V and J genes are TRBV6-2 or TRBV6-3 and TRBJ2-7; 8 bases match TRBD1. This CDR3 has 16 residues. V lost 5 bases to trimming and J lost 0 bases; unmatched junction nucleotides: 9. CDR1 and CDR2 (germline): MNHEY, SVGEGT. The CDR3 reads CASSNGQGPFSYEQYF. The CDR3 nucleotides read TGTGCCAGCAGTAACGGACAGGGTCCCTTCTCCTACGAGCAGTACTTC.

The V and J genes are TRBV20-1 and TRBJ2-3; D is ambiguous. The ends were cut back, 5 bases at V and 6 bases at J, with 12 bases in the middle. CDR1 DFQATT and CDR2 SNEGSKA come from the germline V gene (reference sequence). CDR3 length: 12 residues. The CDR3 loop reads CSARKPGDTQYF. In DNA, the CDR3 is TGCAGTGCTCGAAAACCCGGGGATACGCAGTATTTT.

The V call is TRBV9, the J call TRBJ1-4; the D gene is possibly TRBD1 (5 bases). V gave up 7 bases and J gave up 4 bases, with 14 bases separating them. The length of the CDR3 is 14 residues. Germline V gene sequence: CDR1 SGDLS, CDR2 YYNGEE. This chain's CDR3 is CASGPTGVNEKLFF. The CDR3 DNA reads as TGTGCCAGCGGACCGACGGGGGTTAATGAAAAACTGTTTTTT.

This clonotype was counted at least ten times. The chain has TRBV20-1 and TRBJ1-5; D unresolved. The CDR3 has 14 residues. Per germline, CDR1 DFQATT and CDR2 SNEGSKA (reference sequence). V was shortened by 0 bases and J by 7 bases, with 13 bases between the two germline ends. In DNA, the CDR3 is TGCAGTGCTAGAGACCCCGGAAGCATCCAGCCCCAGCATTTT. Its translation: CSARDPGSIQPQHF.

CDR3 DNA sequence: TGTGCCAGCAGACAAAGACAGGGCGTATCTTTCTTT. Amino acids: CASRQRQGVSFF. The genes are TRBV7-9 and TRBJ1-1; 7 nucleotides agree with TRBD1. The J segment lost 12 bases and the V segment lost 6 bases, leaving 10 bases of the junction unmatched. The CDR3 length is 12 residues. Looked up from germline, CDR1 is SEHNR and CDR2 is FQNEAQ (reference sequence).

V usage is TRBV4-3 and J usage is TRBJ2-7, with TRBD2 as a possible D gene (6 bases). Germline CDR1 LGHNA, CDR2 YSLEER. The CDR3 covers 16 residues. V lost 0 bases, J lost 4 bases, and 16 bases lay in between. The CDR3 DNA reads as TGCGCCAGCAGCCAAGAATATGCGGGACGTCATTACGAGCAGTACTTC. Protein sequence: CASSQEYAGRHYEQYF.

This clonotype appeared a few times. The gene calls are TRBV14 and TRBJ1-1; 11 bases fit TRBD1. The CDR3 covers 18 residues. Per germline, CDR1 SGHDN and CDR2 FVKESK. V gave up 4 bases and J gave up 2 bases; unmatched junction bases: 12. CDR3 in amino acids: CASSPLLGTGGSNTEAFF. In DNA, the CDR3 is TGTGCCAGCAGCCCACTTCTCGGGACAGGGGGATCCAACACTGAAGCTTTCTTT.

The V call is TRBV20-1, the J call TRBJ2-7; no definite D call. V gave up 3 bases and J gave up 3 bases, with 9 bases separating them. The CDR3 extends over 12 amino acids. CDR1 and CDR2 (germline): DFQATT, SNEGSKA (reference sequence). CDR3 sequence: CSASSDIYEQYF. The CDR3 DNA is TGCAGTGCTAGTTCCGATATCTACGAGCAGTACTTC.

The table lists this clonotype with a few counts. The CDR3 DNA sequence: TGTGCCAGCAGTCCCCGACCCCTCCACTTT. Amino acids: CASSPRPLHF. The chain carries TRBV12-3 or TRBV12-4 and TRBJ1-6; no firm D call. Trimming left V 5 bases short and J 12 bases short, with 5 bases between. The CDR3 runs 10 residues.

This clonotype was seen more than once but under ten times. This chain connects TRBV20-1 to TRBJ2-3; D not resolved. V was shortened by 5 bases and J by 7 bases, with 10 bases between the two germline ends. Looked up from germline, CDR1 is DFQATT and CDR2 is SNEGSKA (reference sequence). The CDR3 contains 11 residues. The CDR3 DNA sequence: TGCAGTGCTTTCTGGGGATATACGCAGTATTTT. Its protein is CSAFWGYTQYF.

This clonotype occurred a few times. This chain uses TRBV20-1 with TRBJ2-5; D is unclear. CDR1 is DFQATT and CDR2 is SNEGSKA in the germline V gene (reference sequence). V lost 8 bases and J lost 5, with 15 bases in between. CDR3 length equals 12 residues. The CDR3 bases are TGCAGTTGGGAAGGGCCTGGGGAGACCCAGTACTTC. Protein sequence: CSWEGPGETQYF.

This sequence joins TRBV20-1 and TRBJ2-1; no firm D call. Trimming took off 0 bases at V and 1 base at J, with 4 bases between the two ends. CDR3 length equals 13 residues. Germline CDR1 and CDR2: DFQATT and SNEGSKA (reference sequence). In nucleotides, the CDR3 is TGCAGTGCTAGAGATCCGTCCTACAATGAGCAGTTCTTC. It encodes CSARDPSYNEQFF.

This clonotype was observed a handful of times. This chain uses TRBV3-1 with TRBJ1-6; D is undetermined. Trimming stripped 0 bases from V and 9 bases from J, with 6 bases between. The CDR3 covers 13 residues. Per the germline V gene, CDR1 is LGHDT and CDR2 is YNNKEL (reference sequence). The CDR3 loop reads CASSQDSISPLHF. CDR3 DNA sequence: TGTGCCAGCAGCCAAGATAGCATTTCACCCCTCCACTTT.

This chain's CDR3 is CSGGQEAFF. DNA for the CDR3: TGCAGCGGGGGGCAAGAAGCTTTCTTT. This chain connects TRBV29-1 to TRBJ1-1; D may be TRBD1 (6 bases). Trimming left V 7 bases short and J 8 bases short, with 8 bases between. Looked up from germline, CDR1 is SQVTM and CDR2 is ANQGSEA. The CDR3 spans 9 residues.

The genes are TRBV12-3 or TRBV12-4 and TRBJ1-1; a possible D gene is TRBD1 (5 bases). Trimming removed 5 bases at V and 1 base at J, with 11 bases between. The CDR3 runs 14 residues. CDR3 amino acids: CASSVDRQNTEAFF. The CDR3 nucleotides read TGTGCCAGCAGTGTTGACAGACAGAACACTGAAGCTTTCTTT.

This chain joins TRBV20-1 and TRBJ1-1, with D tentatively TRBD1 (6 bases). Germline loops: CDR1 DFQATT, CDR2 SNEGSKA (reference sequence). The CDR3 extends over 13 amino acids. The V end was cut by 6 bases, the J end by 3 bases, with 14 bases between. The CDR3 nucleotides read TGCAGTGCCCAGGAGGGGGGTTACACTGAAGCTTTCTTT. Its translation is CSAQEGGYTEAFF.

There are many counts of this clonotype. The rearrangement joins TRBV5-1 to TRBJ2-1; D is uncertain. CDR1 is SGHRS, CDR2 YFSETQ, per germline. The CDR3 runs 14 residues. Trimming stripped 1 base from V and 0 bases from J, with 5 bases between. Written as DNA, the CDR3 is TGCGCCAGCAGCTTGCTCAGCTCCTACAATGAGCAGTTCTTC. Its protein product is CASSLLSSYNEQFF.

The V and J genes are TRBV20-1 and TRBJ2-3; perhaps D is TRBD1 or TRBD2 (6 bases each). Per the germline V gene, CDR1 is DFQATT and CDR2 is SNEGSKA (reference sequence). This CDR3 is 13 amino acids long. V lost 4 bases, J lost 5 bases, and 13 bases lay in between. The CDR3 coding sequence is TGCAGTGCTACGACGGGGGCGGGAGATACGCAGTATTTT. Its protein is CSATTGAGDTQYF.

The chain uses TRBV7-6 and TRBJ2-2; possible D gene TRBD2, 6 bases. CDR1 and CDR2 from the germline V gene are SGHVS and FNYEAQ. There are 16 residues in the CDR3. The CDR3, as DNA: TGTGCTACCCAGCAGTCCGGGAGAGTCTTCACCGGGGAGCTGTTTTTT. Its translation: CATQQSGRVFTGELFF.

This clonotype was observed a handful of times. The chain couples TRBV29-1 to TRBJ2-2; the match to TRBD1 covers 8 bases. Losses at the gene ends were 6 bases for V and 6 bases for J; bases not matched to a gene: 9. Germline CDR1 and CDR2: SQVTM and ANQGSEA. The CDR3 runs 14 residues. The CDR3 DNA is TGCAGCGTATCCGGGACAGGTAACGCCGGGGAGCTGTTTTTT. Translating it yields CSVSGTGNAGELFF.

The table lists this clonotype with many counts. The rearrangement links TRBV5-1 to TRBJ2-7, with no clear D. Per the germline V gene, CDR1 is SGHRS and CDR2 is YFSETQ. The CDR3 extends over 13 amino acids. Deletions cut 5 bases from V and 6 bases from J, with 15 bases between. The CDR3: CASSPNDPLEQYF. CDR3 nucleotides: TGCGCCAGCAGTCCTAACGACCCCCTCGAGCAGTACTTC.

This clonotype appeared many times. The chain recombines TRBV12-3 or TRBV12-4 with TRBJ2-1; TRBD2 matches at 7 bases. This CDR3 comprises 15 residues. With V trimmed by 6 bases and J by 0 bases, 5 bases remained unmatched. CDR3 sequence (DNA): TGTGCCAGCAGCCCGGGCGGGAGCTCCTACAATGAGCAGTTCTTC. Its protein product is CASSPGGSSYNEQFF.

This clonotype was counted between two and nine times. The chain couples TRBV6-1 to TRBJ2-1; 7 bases are a match to TRBD2. CDR3 size: 16 residues. V dropped 7 bases and J dropped 3; count of bases not matched to a gene: 12. Germline CDR1 is MNHNS and CDR2 is SASEGT. CDR3 amino acids: CASTLTAGDNYNEQFF. In nucleotides, the CDR3 is TGTGCCAGCACGCTCACGGCGGGAGATAACTACAATGAGCAGTTCTTC.

This clonotype was picked up many times. This chain joins TRBV11-2 and TRBJ2-5; the D is unclear. This CDR3 spans 12 amino acids. The V end was cut by 0 bases, the J end by 1 base, with 0 bases between. Germline-derived CDR1 and CDR2 are SGHAT and FQNNGV. The CDR3 DNA reads TGTGCCAGCAGCTTAGACCAAGAGACCCAGTACTTC. It yields the protein CASSLDQETQYF.

The J gene is TRBJ1-6, the V gene TRBV24-1, with D uncertain. V was trimmed by 8 bases and J by 10 bases, leaving 8 bases between them. Germline-derived CDR1 and CDR2 are KGHDR and SFDVKD. The CDR3 length is 11 residues. DNA for the CDR3: TGTGCCACCACAAACGGCTCACCCCTCCACTTT. This translates into CATTNGSPLHF.